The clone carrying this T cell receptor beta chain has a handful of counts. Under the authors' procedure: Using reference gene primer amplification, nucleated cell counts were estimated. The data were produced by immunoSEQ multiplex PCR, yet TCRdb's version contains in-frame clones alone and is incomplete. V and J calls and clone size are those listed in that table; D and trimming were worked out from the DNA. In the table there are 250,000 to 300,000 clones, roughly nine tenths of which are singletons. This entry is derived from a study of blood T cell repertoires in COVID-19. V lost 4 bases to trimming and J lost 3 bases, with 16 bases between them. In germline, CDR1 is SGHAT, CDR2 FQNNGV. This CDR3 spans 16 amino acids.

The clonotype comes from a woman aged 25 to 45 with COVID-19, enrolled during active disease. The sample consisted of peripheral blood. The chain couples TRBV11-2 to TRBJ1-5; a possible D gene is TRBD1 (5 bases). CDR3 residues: CASSSPGGGDNQPQHF. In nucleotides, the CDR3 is TGTGCCAGCAGCTCCCCCGGGGGTGGCGACAATCAGCCCCAGCATTTT.